This TCR beta chain was identified in a study of shared clonotypes between healthy human individuals. Naive CD8 populations comprised CD45RO-negative cells positively selected for CCR7, excluding terminally differentiated effector memory CD45RA+ cells. Recent vaccinations or acute infections were absent in the healthy HIV-negative adult donors. The DNA input per sorted-subset replicate PCR was 150 to 200 ng, corresponding to tens of thousands of T cell genomes. Produced via immunoSEQ multiplex PCR; TCRdb's table is partial and in-frame only. The table shows over 2,000,000 clones, with 93% occurring only once. This CDR3 spans 11 amino acids. Germline loops: CDR1 SGHNT, CDR2 YYREEE (reference sequence). Of note for this clone: At one boundary the junction diverges from the germline segment, which might be a read error. This specimen includes other DNA sequences encoding the same CDR3.

This sequence joins TRBV5-4 and TRBJ1-1; TRBD1 might be the D (6 bases). Specimen: naive CD8+ T cells from PBMCs. This TCR was recovered from a young man in good health. Some clones in this sample may be carry-over from other donors' samples. The CDR3 DNA is TGTGCCAGCAGGTCAGGGGCTGAAGCCTTCTTT. This sequence encodes CASRSGAEAFF. Full variable domain (missing parts from reference TRBV5-4 and TRBJ1-1): ETGVTQSPTHLIKTRGQQVTLRCSSQSGHNTVSWYQQALGQGPQFIFQYYREEENGRGNFPPRFSGLQFPNYSSELNVNALELDDSALYLCASRSGAEAFFGQGTRLTVV.